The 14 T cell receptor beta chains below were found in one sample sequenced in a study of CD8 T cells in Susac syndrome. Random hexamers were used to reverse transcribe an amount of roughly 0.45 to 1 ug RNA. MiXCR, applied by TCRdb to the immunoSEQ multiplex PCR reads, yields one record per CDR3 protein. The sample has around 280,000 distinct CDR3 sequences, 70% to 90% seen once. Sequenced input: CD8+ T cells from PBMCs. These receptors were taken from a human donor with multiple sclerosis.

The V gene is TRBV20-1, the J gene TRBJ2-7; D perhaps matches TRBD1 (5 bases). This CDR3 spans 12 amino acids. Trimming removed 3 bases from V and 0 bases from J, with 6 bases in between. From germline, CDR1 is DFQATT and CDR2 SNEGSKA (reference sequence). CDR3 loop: CSARTDSYEQYF. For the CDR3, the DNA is TGCAGTGCTAGGACAGACTCCTACGAGCAGTACTTC.

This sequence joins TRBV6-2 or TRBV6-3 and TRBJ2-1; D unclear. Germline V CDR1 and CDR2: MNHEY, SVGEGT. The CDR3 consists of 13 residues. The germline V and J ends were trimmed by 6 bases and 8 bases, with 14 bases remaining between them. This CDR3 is CASRGSDRDEQFF. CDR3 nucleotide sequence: TGTGCCAGCAGGGGATCCGACCGGGATGAGCAGTTCTTC.

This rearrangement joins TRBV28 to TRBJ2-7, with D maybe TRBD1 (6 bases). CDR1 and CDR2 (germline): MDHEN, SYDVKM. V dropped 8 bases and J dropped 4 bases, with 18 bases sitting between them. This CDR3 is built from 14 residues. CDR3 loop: CASGRQGSKYEQYF. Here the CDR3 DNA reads TGTGCCAGCGGCCGGCAGGGGTCTAAGTACGAGCAGTACTTC.

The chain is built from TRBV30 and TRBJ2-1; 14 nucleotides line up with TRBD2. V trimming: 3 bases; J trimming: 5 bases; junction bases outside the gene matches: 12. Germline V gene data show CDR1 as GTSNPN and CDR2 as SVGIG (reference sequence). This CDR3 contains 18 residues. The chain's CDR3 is CAWSATSGRAIKNNEQFF. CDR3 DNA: TGTGCCTGGAGCGCGACTAGCGGGAGGGCCATCAAGAACAATGAGCAGTTCTTC.

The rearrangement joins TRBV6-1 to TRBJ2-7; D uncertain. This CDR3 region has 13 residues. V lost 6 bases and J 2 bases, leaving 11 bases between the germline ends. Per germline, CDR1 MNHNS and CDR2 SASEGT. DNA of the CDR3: TGTGCCAGCAGGCCGCGCGAGGCCTACGAGCAGTACTTC. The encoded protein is CASRPREAYEQYF.

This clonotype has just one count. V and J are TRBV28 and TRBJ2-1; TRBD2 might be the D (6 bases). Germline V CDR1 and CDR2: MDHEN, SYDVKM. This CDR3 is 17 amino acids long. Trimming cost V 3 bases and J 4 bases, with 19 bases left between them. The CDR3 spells CASSLAPRGGIYNEQFF. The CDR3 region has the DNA TGTGCCAGCAGTTTGGCCCCCCGTGGGGGGATATACAATGAGCAGTTCTTC.

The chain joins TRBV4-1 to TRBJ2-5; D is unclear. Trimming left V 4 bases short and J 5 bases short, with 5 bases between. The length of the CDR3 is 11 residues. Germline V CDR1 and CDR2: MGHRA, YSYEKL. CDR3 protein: CASSRGETQYF. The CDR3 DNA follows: TGCGCCAGCAGCCGCGGTGAGACCCAGTACTTC.

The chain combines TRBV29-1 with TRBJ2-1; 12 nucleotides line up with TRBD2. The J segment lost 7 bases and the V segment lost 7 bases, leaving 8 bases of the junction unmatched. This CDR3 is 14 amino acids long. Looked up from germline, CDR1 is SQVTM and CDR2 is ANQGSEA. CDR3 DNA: TGCAGCGCTCCTAGCGGGAGGGCATTTAATGAGCAGTTCTTC. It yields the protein CSAPSGRAFNEQFF.

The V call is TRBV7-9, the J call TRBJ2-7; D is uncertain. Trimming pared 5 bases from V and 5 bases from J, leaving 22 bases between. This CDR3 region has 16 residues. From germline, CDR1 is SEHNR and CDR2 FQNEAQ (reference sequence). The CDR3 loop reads CASSRHPPLKGNEQYF. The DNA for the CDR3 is TGTGCCAGCAGCCGCCACCCCCCCCTCAAAGGGAACGAGCAGTACTTC.

The CDR3 protein is CASAVNTGELFF. The CDR3 DNA is TGTGCCAGCGCCGTGAACACCGGGGAGCTGTTTTTT. The chain links TRBV9 to TRBJ2-2; no reliable D call. The V end was cut by 7 bases, the J end by 1 base, with 5 bases between. The germline gives CDR1 SGDLS, CDR2 YYNGEE. This CDR3 region has 12 residues.

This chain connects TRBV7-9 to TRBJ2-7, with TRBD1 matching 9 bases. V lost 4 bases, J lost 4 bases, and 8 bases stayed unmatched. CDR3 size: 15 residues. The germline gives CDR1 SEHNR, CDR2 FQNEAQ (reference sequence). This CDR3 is CASSSSDRGGYEQYF. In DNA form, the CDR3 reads TGTGCCAGCAGCTCCTCGGACAGGGGTGGTTACGAGCAGTACTTC.

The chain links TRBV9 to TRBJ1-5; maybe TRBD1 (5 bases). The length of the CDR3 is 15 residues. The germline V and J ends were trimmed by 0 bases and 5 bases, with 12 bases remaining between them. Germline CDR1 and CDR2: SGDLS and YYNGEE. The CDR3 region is CASSVGGGSDQPQHF. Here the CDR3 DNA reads TGTGCCAGCAGCGTAGGTGGGGGGAGTGATCAGCCCCAGCATTTT.

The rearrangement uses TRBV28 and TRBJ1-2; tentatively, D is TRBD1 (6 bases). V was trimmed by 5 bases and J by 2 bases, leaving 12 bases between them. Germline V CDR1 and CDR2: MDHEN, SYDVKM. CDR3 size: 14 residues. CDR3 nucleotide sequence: TGTGCCAGCAGTCCCCGGGACAAGAACTATGGCTACACCTTC. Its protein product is CASSPRDKNYGYTF.

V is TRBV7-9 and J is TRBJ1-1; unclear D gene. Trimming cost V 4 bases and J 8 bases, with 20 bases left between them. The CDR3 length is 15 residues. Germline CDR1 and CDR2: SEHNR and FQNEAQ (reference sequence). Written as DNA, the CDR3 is TGTGCCAGCAGCTGGCCGGGCCTCTCGCGGATGGAAGCTTTCTTT. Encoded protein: CASSWPGLSRMEAFF.